A selection of T cell receptor beta chains follows, all from one sample in a study of blood T cell repertoires in COVID-19. Sequencing used immunoSEQ multiplex PCR; TCRdb keeps in-frame clones, though not all of them. The sample records approximately 260,000 clones, 86% being singletons. The sample comprised PBMCs or T cells enriched from blood (not recorded which). Every receptor here comes from a woman aged 40 to 55 with acute COVID-19. CDR3s include the opening cysteine and the closing phenylalanine or tryptophan. D genes are given only for firm matches. Not all rows give a size; the values are once, few, many and, for expanded clones, a class.

TGTGCCAGCAGGGGGCGGATGATAGCACAAGAGACCCAGTACTTC	CASRGRMIAQETQYF	.	TRBV6-5	TRBJ2-5	.
TGTGCCACCGCGGGACTACCTTCCTACGAGCAGTACTTC	CATAGLPSYEQYF	TRBD2	TRBV3-1/TRBV3-2	TRBJ2-7	.
TGTGCCAGCAGTACTCACGTTGACACCGGGGAGCTGTTTTTT	CASSTHVDTGELFF	.	TRBV6-2/TRBV6-3	TRBJ2-2	.
TGTGCCAGCAGTGCTGGGGGGAATCCTGAAGCTTTCTTT	CASSAGGNPEAFF	.	TRBV25-1	TRBJ1-1	.
TGCGCCAGCAGCTTGTCCGGGACAGCCGACGAGCAGTACTTC	CASSLSGTADEQYF	TRBD1	TRBV5-1	TRBJ2-7	.
TGTGCCAGCAGCAACAACAGGGGCGGCCCTGAAGCTTTCTTT	CASSNNRGGPEAFF	TRBD1	TRBV7-9	TRBJ1-1	.
TGTGCCAGTAGTATCCTAGCGGGAGACAATGAGCAGTTCTTC	CASSILAGDNEQFF	TRBD2	TRBV19	TRBJ2-1	once
TGCGCCAGCAGCTATGGACTAGCGGGAGTTACCGGGGAGCTGTTTTTT	CASSYGLAGVTGELFF	TRBD2	TRBV5-1	TRBJ2-2	.
TGTGCCACCAGTGATGCGGGACAGGCCAGCGACGAGCAGTACTTC	CATSDAGQASDEQYF	TRBD1	TRBV24-1	TRBJ2-7	.
TGTGCCAGCAGCGTAGGGCAGGGGTGGACAGATACGCAGTATTTT	CASSVGQGWTDTQYF	.	TRBV9	TRBJ2-3	.
TGTGCCAGCAGCCATCTGGGGGGGGATTATGGCTACACCTTC	CASSHLGGDYGYTF	.	TRBV7-9	TRBJ1-2	once
TGTGCCAGTAGTATCGGGAGCTCTGGGGCCAACGTCCTGACTTTC	CASSIGSSGANVLTF	.	TRBV19	TRBJ2-6	.
TGTGCCACCAGCCGAGAGCGGAGCCAAGAGACCCAGTACTTC	CATSRERSQETQYF	.	TRBV15	TRBJ2-5	.
TGTGCCAGCAGCTTGCGACAGGGCTTCCACGAGCAGTACTTC	CASSLRQGFHEQYF	TRBD1	TRBV5-4	TRBJ2-7	once